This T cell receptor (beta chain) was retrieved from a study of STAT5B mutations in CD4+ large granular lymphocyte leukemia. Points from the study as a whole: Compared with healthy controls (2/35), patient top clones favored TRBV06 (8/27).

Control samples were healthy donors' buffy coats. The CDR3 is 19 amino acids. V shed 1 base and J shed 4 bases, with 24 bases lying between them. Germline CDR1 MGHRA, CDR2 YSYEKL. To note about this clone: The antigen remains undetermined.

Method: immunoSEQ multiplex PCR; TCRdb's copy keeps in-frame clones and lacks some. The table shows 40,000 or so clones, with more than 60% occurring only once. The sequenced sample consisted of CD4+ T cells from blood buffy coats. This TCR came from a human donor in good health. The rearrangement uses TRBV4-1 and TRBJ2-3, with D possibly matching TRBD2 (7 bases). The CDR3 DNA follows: TGCGCCAGCAGCCAAGTCCGATCCGGCGGGGGCCTGGGACCAGATACGCAGTATTTT. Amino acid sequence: CASSQVRSGGGLGPDTQYF.